Shown below are 23 T cell receptor beta chains from a single sample sequenced in a study of shared clonotypes between healthy human individuals (dated by TCRdb to about 2020). Libraries were prepared through the immunoSEQ multiplex PCR assay. As stored in TCRdb, this immuneACCESS dataset retains in-frame rearrangements with V and J assigned. A fraction of the clones does not appear; measured against another copy, unresolved V genes explain less than half of the discrepancy, and the remainder lacks a known reason. A total of hundreds of thousands of clones appear in this sample, roughly 94% of them only once. 24% of the sample is taken by the ten largest. CD8 naive samples consisted of CD45RO-negative cells that were positively selected for CCR7, yielding a CD45RA+CCR7+ population without TemRA cells. Input material: naive CD8+ T cells sorted from blood. What this sample's cell subset or site label stands for: CD45RA+CCR7+. The receptors here all came from a man between 25 and 39 years old in good health.

This chain links TRBV7-9 with TRBJ2-5; D may correspond to TRBD1 or TRBD2 (5 bases each). The CDR3 is 15 amino acids. Deletions cut 2 bases from V and 5 bases from J, with 15 bases between. CDR1 is SEHNR and CDR2 is FQNEAQ in the germline V gene (reference sequence). The CDR3 DNA reads TGTGCCAGCAGCTTAATCGGGACGAGTACGGAGACCCAGTACTTC. Translated: CASSLIGTSTETQYF.

The rearrangement joins TRBV27 to TRBJ2-1; weak D call: TRBD1 (5 bases). Trimming removed 4 bases at V and 2 bases at J, with 18 bases between. Germline V gives CDR1 MNHEY, CDR2 SMNVEV (reference sequence). The CDR3 extends over 17 amino acids. CDR3 sequence: CASSSRRQQTTYNEQFF. As DNA, the CDR3 is TGTGCCAGCAGTTCACGTCGACAGCAAACCACCTACAATGAGCAGTTCTTC.

Worth noting for this clone: This specimen includes other DNA sequences encoding the same CDR3. The rearrangement uses TRBV6-1 and TRBJ2-7, with 7 bases fitting TRBD1. The CDR3 sequence is 14 residues long. Germline V gene sequence: CDR1 MNHNS, CDR2 SASEGT. V was pared by 5 bases and J by 0 bases, with 4 bases of the junction left unmatched. The CDR3 bases are TGTGCCAGCAGTCCCCGGGACAGCTCCTACGAGCAGTACTTC. Its translation is CASSPRDSSYEQYF.

This clone was detected once. V usage is TRBV7-9 and J usage is TRBJ1-5, with 7 bases lining up with TRBD1. CDR1 is SEHNR and CDR2 is FQNEAQ in the germline V gene (reference sequence). This CDR3 has 16 residues. After removal of 5 bases from V and 0 bases from J, the junction contained 7 bases not matched to a gene. CDR3 sequence: CASSAATGYSNQPQHF. DNA for the CDR3: TGTGCCAGCAGCGCCGCGACAGGGTATAGCAATCAGCCCCAGCATTTT.

The chain carries TRBV4-3 and TRBJ2-3, with 8 bases matching TRBD2. In germline, CDR1 is LGHNA, CDR2 YSLEER. V was pared by 3 bases and J by 0 bases, with 14 bases of the junction left unmatched. CDR3 length equals 19 residues. CDR3 in DNA: TGCGCCAGCAGCCAGGATATTTGGGTAGCGGGGACTAGCACAGATACGCAGTATTTT. Translated: CASSQDIWVAGTSTDTQYF.

The chain is built from TRBV10-1 and TRBJ1-1, with D possibly being TRBD1 (6 bases). V lost 6 bases and J 1 base, leaving 12 bases between the germline ends. The CDR3 spans 14 residues. From germline, CDR1 is WNHNN and CDR2 SYGVQD (reference sequence). CDR3 in DNA: TGCGCCAGCAGCCGGGACACCACGAACACTGAAGCTTTCTTT. Translated: CASSRDTTNTEAFF.

J is TRBJ2-7 and V is TRBV28; 7 nucleotides match TRBD2. From germline, CDR1 is MDHEN and CDR2 SYDVKM. Unmatched junction bases numbered 18, after V lost 7 bases and J lost 6 bases. The CDR3 consists of 16 residues. Here the CDR3 DNA reads TGTGCCAGCACCTTCGTAATAGGCAGGGAGGGTTCCGAGCAGTACTTC. It encodes CASTFVIGREGSEQYF.

The chain is built from TRBV11-2 and TRBJ2-2, with a possible D match to TRBD2 (7 bases). The CDR3 spans 15 residues. The germline CDR1 and CDR2 sequences are SGHAT and FQNNGV. Deletions cut 11 bases from V and 4 bases from J, with 20 bases between. As DNA, the CDR3 is TGTGCCGAGACCGGGGGCGGGAGTTCCACCGGGGAGCTGTTTTTT. Its protein product is CAETGGGSSTGELFF.

This rearrangement joins TRBV27 to TRBJ1-2; no definite D call. Germline V gene sequence: CDR1 MNHEY, CDR2 SMNVEV (reference sequence). The V end was cut by 2 bases, the J end by 2 bases, with 9 bases between. This CDR3 region has 14 residues. CDR3 in DNA: TGTGCCAGCAGTTTAGGACCATCCAACTATGGCTACACCTTC. Its protein is CASSLGPSNYGYTF.

CDR3 nucleotides: TGCGCCAGCGGAGACAGTGCCGAGCAGTACTTC. The encoded protein is CASGDSAEQYF. The genes are TRBV10-1 and TRBJ2-7; D might be TRBD1 (5 bases). The CDR3 consists of 11 residues. The V end was cut by 8 bases, the J end by 6 bases, with 11 bases between. Germline V gene sequence: CDR1 WNHNN, CDR2 SYGVQD (reference sequence).

The rearrangement uses TRBV7-9 and TRBJ2-7, with D maybe TRBD1 (6 bases). The CDR3 covers 14 residues. Germline values: CDR1 SEHNR, CDR2 FQNEAQ (reference sequence). The V and J ends lost 4 bases and 2 bases respectively, with 12 bases between them. DNA for the CDR3: TGTGCCAGCAGCTGGGGCGAGGGGGCCTACGAGCAGTACTTC. It codes for CASSWGEGAYEQYF.

V is TRBV27 and J is TRBJ1-1; D possibly corresponds to TRBD1 (5 bases). Germline V gene lookup returns CDR1 MNHEY and CDR2 SMNVEV (reference sequence). The CDR3 runs 13 residues. The V end was cut by 7 bases, the J end by 0 bases, with 9 bases between. CDR3 residues: CASKLGLNTEAFF. As DNA, the CDR3 is TGTGCCAGCAAACTGGGGCTGAACACTGAAGCTTTCTTT.

This clone is a singleton in its sample. The chain links TRBV6-1 to TRBJ2-7; D might be TRBD1 or TRBD2, each matching 6 bases. Trimming shortened V by 3 bases and J by 3 bases, and 12 bases separated the two germline ends. CDR1 is MNHNS and CDR2 is SASEGT in the germline V gene. This CDR3 is 14 amino acids long. CDR3 in DNA: TGTGCCAGCAGTGATTCCGGGGGCTACTACGAGCAGTACTTC. This codes for CASSDSGGYYEQYF.

The chain uses TRBV7-9 and TRBJ2-7; 10 nucleotides agree with TRBD2. Germline V gives CDR1 SEHNR, CDR2 FQNEAQ (reference sequence). Losses at the gene ends were 4 bases for V and 5 bases for J; bases not matched to a gene: 8. This CDR3 has 15 amino acids. CDR3 in amino acids: CASSYTTSGSNEQYF. CDR3 DNA: TGTGCCAGCAGCTACACGACTAGCGGGTCGAACGAGCAGTACTTC.

This clone was seen only once. V and J are TRBV10-3 and TRBJ2-1; TRBD2 matches at 8 bases. V was pared by 9 bases and J by 7 bases, with 8 bases of the junction left unmatched. CDR3 length: 13 amino acids. The germline CDR1 and CDR2 sequences are ENHRY and SYGVKD. The CDR3 is CAIGEAGANEQFF. The CDR3 nucleotides are TGTGCCATAGGGGAAGCGGGAGCAAATGAGCAGTTCTTC.

This clone has a handful of counts. Other DNA sequences from this sample encode an identical CDR3 as well. The chain combines TRBV2 with TRBJ2-7, with D uncertain. Trimming shortened V by 6 bases and J by 3 bases, and 3 bases separated the two germline ends. CDR1 SNHLY and CDR2 FYNNEI come from the germline V gene. CDR3 length equals 10 residues. The CDR3 coding sequence is TGTGCCAGCAGGGGCTACGAGCAGTACTTC. Translated: CASRGYEQYF. Variable domain in full (rest from reference TRBV2 and TRBJ2-7): EPEVTQTPSHQVTQMGQEVILRCVPISNHLYFYWYRQILGQKVEFLVSFYNNEISEKSEIFDDQFSVERPDGSNFTLKIRSTKLEDSAMYFCASRGYEQYFGPGTRLTVT.

Comment on this clone: The same CDR3 can be traced to other DNA sequences in this sample. V is TRBV28 and J is TRBJ1-1; no clear D. V was shortened by 3 bases and J by 5 bases, with 4 bases between the two germline ends. Germline assignment: CDR1 MDHEN and CDR2 SYDVKM. The CDR3 length is 11 residues. The CDR3 bases are TGTGCCAGCAGTTTGGGGACTGAAGCTTTCTTT. Its protein product is CASSLGTEAFF.

Worth noting for this clone: Other DNA sequences of this sample code for an identical CDR3. The chain has TRBV6-5 and TRBJ2-7, with D uncertain. The V gene lost 2 bases and the J gene lost 1 base, with 6 bases spanning the gap. The CDR3 has 13 amino acids. The V gene's germline CDR1 is MNHEY and CDR2 SVGAGI. The CDR3 sequence: CASSYRESYEQYF. The CDR3 nucleotides are TGTGCCAGCAGTTACAGGGAATCCTACGAGCAGTACTTC.

The chain is built from TRBV28 and TRBJ2-3, with D possibly being TRBD2 (6 bases). The germline V gene has CDR1 MDHEN and CDR2 SYDVKM. The CDR3 is 15 residues long. V lost 4 bases, J lost 1 base, and 12 bases lay in between. CDR3 sequence reads: CASSSGGLGTDTQYF. The CDR3 DNA reads as TGTGCCAGCAGTTCTGGAGGGCTGGGCACAGATACGCAGTATTTT.

The chain carries TRBV11-3 and TRBJ2-5, with D perhaps assigned TRBD1 or TRBD2 (5 bases each). The ends were cut back, 4 bases at V and 4 bases at J, with 16 bases in the middle. CDR1 is SGHNT and CDR2 is YENEEA in the germline V gene. The CDR3 extends over 15 amino acids. CDR3 region: CASSSGFGGVETQYF. The CDR3, as DNA: TGTGCCAGCAGCTCCGGGTTTGGGGGAGTAGAGACCCAGTACTTC.

This chain uses TRBV27 with TRBJ2-1; a weak D match, TRBD2 (6 bases). The CDR3 spans 15 residues. Germline V gives CDR1 MNHEY, CDR2 SMNVEV (reference sequence). Trimming took 5 bases from V and 0 from J, leaving 11 bases between them. CDR3 DNA: TGTGCCAGCAGTGCGGGGCGTAGCTCCTACAATGAGCAGTTCTTC. Protein product: CASSAGRSSYNEQFF.

CDR3 DNA sequence: TGTGCCAGCAGCGGACCCGGGACTAGCGATTTCTACGAGCAGTACTTC. This sequence encodes CASSGPGTSDFYEQYF. V and J are TRBV7-9 and TRBJ2-7; TRBD2 agrees at 10 bases. The CDR3 consists of 16 residues. V shed 5 bases and J 3 bases; nucleotides not matched to a gene: 10. The germline CDR1 and CDR2 sequences are SEHNR and FQNEAQ (reference sequence).

The chain has TRBV27 and TRBJ2-2; tentatively, D is TRBD1 or TRBD2 (5 bases each). CDR1 is MNHEY, CDR2 SMNVEV, per germline (reference sequence). The CDR3 is 13 residues long. V lost 6 bases, J lost 9 bases, and 14 bases lay in between. The CDR3 bases are TGTGCCAGCAGAACAGGATCGGGAAGGGAGCTGTTTTTT. It is translated as CASRTGSGRELFF.